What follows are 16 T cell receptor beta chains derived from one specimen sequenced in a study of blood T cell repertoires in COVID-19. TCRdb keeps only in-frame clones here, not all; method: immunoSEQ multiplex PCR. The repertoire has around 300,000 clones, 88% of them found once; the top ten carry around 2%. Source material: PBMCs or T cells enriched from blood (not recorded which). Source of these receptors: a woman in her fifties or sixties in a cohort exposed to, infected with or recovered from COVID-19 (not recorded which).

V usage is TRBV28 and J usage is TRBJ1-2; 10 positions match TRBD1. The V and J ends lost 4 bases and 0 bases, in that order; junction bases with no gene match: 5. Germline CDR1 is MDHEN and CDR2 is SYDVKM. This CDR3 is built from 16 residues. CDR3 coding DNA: TGTGCCAGCAGTTCCGGGACAGGGGAAGCTAACTATGGCTACACCTTC. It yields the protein CASSSGTGEANYGYTF.

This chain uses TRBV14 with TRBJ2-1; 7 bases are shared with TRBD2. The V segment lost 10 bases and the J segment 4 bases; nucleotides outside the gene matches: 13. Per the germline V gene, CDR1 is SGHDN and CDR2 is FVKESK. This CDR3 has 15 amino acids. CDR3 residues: CATSVRSAGYNEQFF. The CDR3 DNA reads TGTGCCACCTCCGTCAGATCAGCGGGATACAATGAGCAGTTCTTC.

The CDR3 nucleotides read TGCGCCAGCAGCCCCAGGACAGGGCGGAATGGCTACACCTTC. It is translated as CASSPRTGRNGYTF. This chain joins TRBV5-1 and TRBJ1-2; 8 bases are shared with TRBD1. V dropped 4 bases and J dropped 6; count of bases not matched to a gene: 8. The CDR3 loop spans 14 amino acids. The germline V gene encodes CDR1 SGHRS and CDR2 YFSETQ.

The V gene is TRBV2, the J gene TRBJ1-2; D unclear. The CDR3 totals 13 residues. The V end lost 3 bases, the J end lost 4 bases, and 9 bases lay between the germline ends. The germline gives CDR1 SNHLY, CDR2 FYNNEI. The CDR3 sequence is CASSDLQLYGYTF. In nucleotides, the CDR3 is TGTGCCAGCAGTGACCTGCAACTCTATGGCTACACCTTC.

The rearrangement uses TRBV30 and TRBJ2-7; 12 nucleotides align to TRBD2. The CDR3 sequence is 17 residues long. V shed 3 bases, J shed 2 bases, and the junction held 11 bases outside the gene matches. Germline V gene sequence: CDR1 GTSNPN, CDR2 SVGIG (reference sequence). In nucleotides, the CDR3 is TGTGCCTGGAGCCAAAGCCGGACTAGCGGGACTACCTACGAGCAGTACTTC. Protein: CAWSQSRTSGTTYEQYF.

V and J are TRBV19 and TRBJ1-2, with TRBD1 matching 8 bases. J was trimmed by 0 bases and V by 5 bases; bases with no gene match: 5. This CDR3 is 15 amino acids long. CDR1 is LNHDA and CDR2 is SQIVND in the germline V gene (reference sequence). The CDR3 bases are TGTGCCAGTAGTCTGGGACAGGCCGCTAACTATGGCTACACCTTC. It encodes CASSLGQAANYGYTF.

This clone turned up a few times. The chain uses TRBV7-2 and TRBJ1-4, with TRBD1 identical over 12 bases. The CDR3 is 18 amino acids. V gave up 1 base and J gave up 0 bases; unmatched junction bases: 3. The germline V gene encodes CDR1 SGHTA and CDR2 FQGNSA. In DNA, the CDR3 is TGTGCCAGCAGCTTAGGGGACAGGGGGCGCGCAACTAATGAAAAACTGTTTTTT. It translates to CASSLGDRGRATNEKLFF.

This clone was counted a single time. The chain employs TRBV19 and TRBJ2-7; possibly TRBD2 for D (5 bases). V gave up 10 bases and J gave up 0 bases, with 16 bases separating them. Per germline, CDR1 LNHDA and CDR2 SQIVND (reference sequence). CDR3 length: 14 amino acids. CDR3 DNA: TGTGCCACAGAGGAAGGGAGCCACTCCTACGAGCAGTACTTC. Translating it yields CATEEGSHSYEQYF.

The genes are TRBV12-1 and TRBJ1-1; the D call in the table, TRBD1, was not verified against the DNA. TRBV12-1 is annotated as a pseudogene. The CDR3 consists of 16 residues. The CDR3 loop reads CASSYYRGPLNTEAFF. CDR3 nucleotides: TGTGCCAGCAGCTACTACAGGGGGCCCTTGAACACTGAAGCTTTCTTT.

CDR3 sequence: CASSTSRQGAGEKLFF. CDR3 nucleotides: TGCGCCAGCAGCACCTCCCGACAGGGGGCGGGTGAAAAACTGTTTTTT. The chain links TRBV5-1 to TRBJ1-4, with 10 nucleotides matching TRBD1. Germline V gives CDR1 SGHRS, CDR2 YFSETQ. The CDR3 consists of 16 residues. Trimming at V came to 4 bases and at J to 7 bases, leaving 10 bases not matched to a gene.

CDR3 sequence reads: CASSSTGSGNQPQHF. CDR3 coding DNA: TGTGCCAGCAGCTCTACAGGGAGCGGCAATCAGCCCCAGCATTTT. The gene calls are TRBV28 and TRBJ1-5; D is possibly TRBD1 (6 bases). Germline V CDR1 and CDR2: MDHEN, SYDVKM. The V and J ends lost 6 bases and 2 bases respectively, with 14 bases between them. CDR3 length: 15 residues.

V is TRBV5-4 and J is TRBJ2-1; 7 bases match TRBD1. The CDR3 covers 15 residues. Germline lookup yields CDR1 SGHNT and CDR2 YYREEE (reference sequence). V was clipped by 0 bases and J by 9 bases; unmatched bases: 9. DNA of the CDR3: TGTGCCAGCAGCTTGGCCGATCTAGGGGGCAGTGAGCAGTTCTTC. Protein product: CASSLADLGGSEQFF.

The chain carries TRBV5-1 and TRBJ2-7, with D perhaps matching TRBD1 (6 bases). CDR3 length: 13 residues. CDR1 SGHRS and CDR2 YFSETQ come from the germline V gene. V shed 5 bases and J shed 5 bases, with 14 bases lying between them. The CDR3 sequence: CASSRVYRDEQYF. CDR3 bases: TGCGCCAGCAGTCGAGTCTACAGGGACGAGCAGTACTTC.

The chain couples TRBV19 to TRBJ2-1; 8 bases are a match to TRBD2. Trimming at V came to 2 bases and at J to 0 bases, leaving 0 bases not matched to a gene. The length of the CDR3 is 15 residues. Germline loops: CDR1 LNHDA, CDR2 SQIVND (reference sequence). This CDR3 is CASSISGSSYNEQFF. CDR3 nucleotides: TGTGCCAGTAGTATAAGCGGGAGCTCCTACAATGAGCAGTTCTTC.

The DNA of the CDR3 is TGTGCCAGCAGTTACTCTGACTCGAGCACCTACAATGAGCAGTTCTTC. As protein: CASSYSDSSTYNEQFF. The chain combines TRBV6-2 or TRBV6-3 with TRBJ2-1; no firm D call. Trimming stripped 0 bases from V and 2 bases from J, with 11 bases between. The CDR3 length is 16 residues. Germline-derived CDR1 and CDR2 are MNHEY and SVGEGT.

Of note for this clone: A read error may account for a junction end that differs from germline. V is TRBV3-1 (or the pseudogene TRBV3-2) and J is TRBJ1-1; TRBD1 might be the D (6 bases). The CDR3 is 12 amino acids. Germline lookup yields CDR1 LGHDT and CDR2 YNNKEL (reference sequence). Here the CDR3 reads CASSQDTGKRLF. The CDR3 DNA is TGTGCCAGCAGCCAAGACACAGGGAAGAGACTCTTT.